The source of this T cell receptor (beta chain) is a study of blood T cell repertoires in COVID-19. About the study: Acute-phase and convalescent COVID-19 samples originated in the United States, Italy and Spain. The cDNA or gDNA used as material had been derived from T cells, B-cell-depleted T cells, or PBMCs.

Germline V gene data show CDR1 as SGDLS and CDR2 as YYNGEE. The CDR3 consists of 15 residues. V was cut by 0 bases and J by 4 bases, with 11 bases left in between. Per the study methods: Estimates of nucleated cell counts were drawn from the amplification of reference gene primers. This table comes from immunoSEQ multiplex PCR, and its TCRdb copy is limited to in-frame clones, with some not included. Clonal size and the V and J genes are those of that table, whereas D and trimming came from the DNA. This table has about 30,000 clones, 65% to 90% appearing once. The chain joins TRBV9 to TRBJ1-3, with D possibly being TRBD1 (6 bases). Sequenced: peripheral blood. The sequence came from a human donor in a cohort sampled during active COVID-19. CDR3 loop: CASSVENRVGNTIYF. DNA of the CDR3: TGTGCCAGCAGCGTAGAGAACAGGGTCGGAAACACCATATATTTT. Full variable domain (outside the CDR3, taken from reference TRBV9 and TRBJ1-3): DSGVTQTPKHLITATGQRVTLRCSPRSGDLSVYWYQQSLDQGLQFLIQYYNGEERAKGNILERFSAQQFPDLHSELNLSSLELGDSALYFCASSVENRVGNTIYFGEGSWLTVV.